The source of this T cell receptor (beta chain) is a study of control samples from healthy donors and cancer patients. Repertoires were generated with immunoSEQ multiplex PCR, while TCRdb's copy carries only in-frame clones and drops some. The repertoire includes about 120,000 clones, approximately 87% of them detected once, and 2.5% to 3.5% sits in the top ten. With 3 bases clipped from V and 8 bases from J, the junction kept 8 bases outside the gene matches. From germline, CDR1 is LGHDT and CDR2 YNNKEL (reference sequence). CDR3 length: 14 residues. This chain connects TRBV3-1 (or the pseudogene TRBV3-2) to TRBJ1-1; 8 positions match TRBD1. Material for sequencing was blood. The clonotype was recovered from a man in his fifties or sixties in good health. CDR3 residues: CASSHAGTGDEAFF. CDR3 DNA: TGTGCCAGCAGCCACGCCGGGACAGGTGACGAAGCTTTCTTT.